The clone carrying this T cell receptor beta chain was picked up many times. Its antigen is still unknown. Researchers took RNA transcripts and amplified the TCR beta CDR3 regions from them. The HTBI set primed first-round TCR CDR3 RT-PCR. TCRdb passed the multiplex PCR reads through MiXCR, listing each CDR3 protein once. The sample contains about 290,000 distinct CDR3 sequences, approximately 15% of which appear only once. This sample was included in a study of T cells in Graves' hyperthyroidism and ophthalmopathy. Study results and caveats: Ophthalmopathy was model-predicted a median about 6.7 months pre-onset.

Patients affected by ophthalmopathy presented a Clinical Activity Score of at least 3, a NOSPECS grade of at least 4, and disease duration below 3 months. Germline CDR1 SGHTA, CDR2 FQGNSA. V was clipped by 2 bases and J by 7 bases, with 12 bases between them. CDR3 size: 14 residues. The gene calls are TRBV7-2 and TRBJ1-5, with unresolved D. The specimen was blood. This receptor was taken from a woman aged 55-70 years with Graves' ophthalmopathy. The CDR3 DNA is TGTGCCAGCAGCTTAAGAGTTGAGGCCCAGCCCCAGCATTTT. It yields the protein CASSLRVEAQPQHF.